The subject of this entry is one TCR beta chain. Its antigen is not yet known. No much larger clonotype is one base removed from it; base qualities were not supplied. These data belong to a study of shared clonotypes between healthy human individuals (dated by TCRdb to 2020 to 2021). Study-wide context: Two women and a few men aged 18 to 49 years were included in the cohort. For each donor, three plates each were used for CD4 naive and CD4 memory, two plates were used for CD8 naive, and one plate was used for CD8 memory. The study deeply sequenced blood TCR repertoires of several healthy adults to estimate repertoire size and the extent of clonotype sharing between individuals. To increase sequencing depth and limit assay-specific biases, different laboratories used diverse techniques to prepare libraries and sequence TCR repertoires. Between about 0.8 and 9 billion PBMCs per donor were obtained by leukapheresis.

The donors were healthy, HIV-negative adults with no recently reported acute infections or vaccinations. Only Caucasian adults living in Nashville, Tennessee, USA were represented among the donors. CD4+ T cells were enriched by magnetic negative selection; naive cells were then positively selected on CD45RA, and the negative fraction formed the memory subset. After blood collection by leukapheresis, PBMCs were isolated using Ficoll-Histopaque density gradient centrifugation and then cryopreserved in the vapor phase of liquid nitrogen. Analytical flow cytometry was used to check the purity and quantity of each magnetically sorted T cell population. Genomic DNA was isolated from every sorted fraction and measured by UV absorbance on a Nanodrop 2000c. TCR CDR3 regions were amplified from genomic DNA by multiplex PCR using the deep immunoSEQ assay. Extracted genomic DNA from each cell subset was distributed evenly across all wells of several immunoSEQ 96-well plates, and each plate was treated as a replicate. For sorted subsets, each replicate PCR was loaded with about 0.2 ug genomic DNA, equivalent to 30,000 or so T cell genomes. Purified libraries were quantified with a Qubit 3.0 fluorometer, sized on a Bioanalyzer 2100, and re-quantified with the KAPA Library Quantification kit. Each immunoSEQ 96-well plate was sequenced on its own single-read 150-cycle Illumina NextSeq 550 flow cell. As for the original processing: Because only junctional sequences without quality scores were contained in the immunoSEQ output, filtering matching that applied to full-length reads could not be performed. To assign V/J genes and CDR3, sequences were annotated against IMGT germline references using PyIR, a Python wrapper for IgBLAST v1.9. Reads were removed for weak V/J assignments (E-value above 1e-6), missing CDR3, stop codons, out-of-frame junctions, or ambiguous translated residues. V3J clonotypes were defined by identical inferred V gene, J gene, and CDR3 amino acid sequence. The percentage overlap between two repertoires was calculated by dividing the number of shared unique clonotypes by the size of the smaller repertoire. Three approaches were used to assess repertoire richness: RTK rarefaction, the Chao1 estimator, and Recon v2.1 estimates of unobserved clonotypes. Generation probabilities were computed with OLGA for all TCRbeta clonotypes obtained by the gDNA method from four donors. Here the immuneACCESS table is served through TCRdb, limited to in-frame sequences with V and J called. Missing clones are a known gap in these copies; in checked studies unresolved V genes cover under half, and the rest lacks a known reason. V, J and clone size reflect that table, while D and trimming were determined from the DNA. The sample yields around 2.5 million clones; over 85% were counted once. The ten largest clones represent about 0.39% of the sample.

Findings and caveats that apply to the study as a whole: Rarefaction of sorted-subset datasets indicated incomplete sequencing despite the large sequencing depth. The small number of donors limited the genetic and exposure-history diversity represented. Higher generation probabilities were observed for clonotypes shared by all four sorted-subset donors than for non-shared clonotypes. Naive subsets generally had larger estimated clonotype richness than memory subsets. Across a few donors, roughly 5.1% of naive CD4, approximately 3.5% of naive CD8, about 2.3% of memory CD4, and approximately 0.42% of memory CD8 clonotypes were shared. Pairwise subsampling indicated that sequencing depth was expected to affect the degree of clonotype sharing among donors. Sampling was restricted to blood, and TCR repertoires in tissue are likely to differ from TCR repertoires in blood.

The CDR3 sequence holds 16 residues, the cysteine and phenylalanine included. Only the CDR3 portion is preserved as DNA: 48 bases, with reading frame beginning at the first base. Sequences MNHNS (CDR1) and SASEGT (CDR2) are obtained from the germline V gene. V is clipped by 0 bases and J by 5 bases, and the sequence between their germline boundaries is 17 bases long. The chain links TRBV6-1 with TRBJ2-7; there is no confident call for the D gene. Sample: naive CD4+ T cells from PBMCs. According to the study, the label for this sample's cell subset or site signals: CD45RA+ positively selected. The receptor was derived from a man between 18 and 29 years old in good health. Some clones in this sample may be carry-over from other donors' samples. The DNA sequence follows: TGTGCCAGCAGTGAAGCGCTTCGCAGCCCTCCCCACGAGCAGTACTTC. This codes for CASSEALRSPPHEQYF.